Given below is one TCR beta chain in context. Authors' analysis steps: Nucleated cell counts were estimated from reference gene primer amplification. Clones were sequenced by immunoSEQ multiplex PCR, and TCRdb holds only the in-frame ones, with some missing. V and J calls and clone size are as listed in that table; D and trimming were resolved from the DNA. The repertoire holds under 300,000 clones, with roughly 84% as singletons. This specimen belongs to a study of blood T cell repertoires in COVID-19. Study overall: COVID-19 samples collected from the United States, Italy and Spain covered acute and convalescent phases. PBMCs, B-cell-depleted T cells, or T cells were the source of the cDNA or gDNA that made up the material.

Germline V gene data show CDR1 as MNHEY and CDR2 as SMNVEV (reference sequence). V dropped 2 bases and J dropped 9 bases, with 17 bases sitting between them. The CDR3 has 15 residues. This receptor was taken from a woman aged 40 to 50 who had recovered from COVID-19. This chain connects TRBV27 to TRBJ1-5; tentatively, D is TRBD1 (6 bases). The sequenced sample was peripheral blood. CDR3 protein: CASSLRGQNSWPQHF. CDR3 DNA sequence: TGTGCCAGCAGTTTAAGGGGACAAAATTCATGGCCCCAGCATTTT.